Listed below are T cell receptor beta chains from one sample, sequenced in a study of blood T cells in healthy people across ages. MiXCR was run by TCRdb on the 5' RACE reads, yielding one entry per CDR3 protein. The table shows around 1,100,000 distinct CDR3 sequences, with 35% to 40% occurring only once. The sequenced material came from blood. The receptors derive from a man younger than 35 in good health. CDR3s leave out the opening cysteine and the closing phenylalanine or tryptophan.

V gene | CDR3 protein
TRBV12-3/TRBV12-4 | ASSLVTQGSGNTIY
TRBV29-1 | SVVGGYTDTQY
TRBV25-1 | ASEQGRGEQF
TRBV20-1 | SADRGLTEAF
TRBV19 | ASSIRDVLYGYT
TRBV29-1 | SVGTLAPGLYGYT
TRBV7-3 | ASSLTPGFQETQY
TRBV20-1 | SARHGHEQF
TRBV20-1 | SAREKRGGLYNEQY
TRBV12-3/TRBV12-4 | ASSFGTVSAKLF
TRBV20-1 | SASKLGLWGNQPQH
TRBV20-1 | SARPQPRDSYT
TRBV5-6 | ASSDGDTEAF
TRBV4-3 | ASSQAASGGANTGELF
TRBV7-6 | ASSLAIGRGGNSPLH
TRBV27 | ASSPLRDRVYGYT
TRBV12-3/TRBV12-4 | ASSLTAINQPQH